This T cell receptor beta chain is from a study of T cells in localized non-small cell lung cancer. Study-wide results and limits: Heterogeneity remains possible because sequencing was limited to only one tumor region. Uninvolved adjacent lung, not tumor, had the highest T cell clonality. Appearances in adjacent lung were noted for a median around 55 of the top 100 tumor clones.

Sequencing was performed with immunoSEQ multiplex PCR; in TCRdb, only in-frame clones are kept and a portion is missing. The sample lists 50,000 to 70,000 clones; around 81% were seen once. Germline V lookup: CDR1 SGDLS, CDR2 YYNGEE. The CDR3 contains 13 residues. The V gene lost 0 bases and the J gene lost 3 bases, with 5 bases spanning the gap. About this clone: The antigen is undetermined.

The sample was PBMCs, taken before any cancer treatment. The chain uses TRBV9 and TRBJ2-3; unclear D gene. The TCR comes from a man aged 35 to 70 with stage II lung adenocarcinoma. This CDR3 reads CASSVERTDTQYF. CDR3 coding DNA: TGTGCCAGCAGCGTAGAGAGGACAGATACGCAGTATTTT.